The T cell receptor (beta chain) under discussion was sequenced for a study of cytomegalovirus exposure and HLA in healthy donors. Study conclusions and caveats: Later, an analysis found that TCR clusters from the first cohort tended to co-occur in the 120 validation repertoires.

CDR3 length: 19 amino acids. Looked up from germline, CDR1 is PRHDT and CDR2 is FYEKMQ (reference sequence). Trimming took 5 bases from V and 2 from J; bases not matched to a gene: 15. Data came from immunoSEQ multiplex PCR; TCRdb stores just in-frame clones and leaves some out. The data contain 150,000 to 180,000 clones, 86% of them seen just once; the ten biggest clones take up 20% to 25%. A note on this clone: Its specificity is unknown.

This clonotype originated in a man aged 18 to 30 in good health and CMV-seropositive. Input material: PBMCs. The J gene is TRBJ2-6, the V gene TRBV13, with 7 bases matching TRBD1. This chain's CDR3 is CASSPPLGTELPGANVLTF. CDR3 DNA: TGTGCCAGCAGCCCTCCCCTCGGGACAGAACTTCCTGGGGCCAACGTCCTGACTTTC.